Listed here are 4 T cell receptor beta chains from one sample, sequenced in a study of blood T cell repertoires in COVID-19. Sequenced by immunoSEQ multiplex PCR; TCRdb stores in-frame clones only, minus some. The sample holds under 150,000 clones, 80% seen once. The specimen was peripheral blood. These receptor sequences come from a man between 60 and 75 years old with active or convalescent COVID-19.

The chain combines TRBV29-1 with TRBJ2-1; D call uncertain. The CDR3 totals 10 residues. V lost 3 bases and J lost 8, with 5 bases in between. The V gene's germline CDR1 is SQVTM and CDR2 ANQGSEA. This CDR3 is CSVDSHEQFF. The CDR3 coding sequence is TGCAGCGTTGACTCCCATGAGCAGTTCTTC.

The chain carries TRBV5-1 and TRBJ2-7; 7 nucleotides match TRBD1. Unmatched junction bases numbered 16, after V lost 7 bases and J lost 12 bases. CDR1 is SGHRS and CDR2 is YFSETQ in the germline V gene. The CDR3 consists of 13 residues. This CDR3 is CASSDPGQLITYF. The CDR3, as DNA: TGCGCCAGCTCGGACCCGGGACAGTTAATAACGTACTTC.

The chain employs TRBV18 and TRBJ1-1, with a weak D call TRBD1 (5 bases). Germline CDR1 reads KGHSH; CDR2 reads LQKENI. This CDR3 spans 14 amino acids. V lost 5 bases and J lost 5, with 15 bases in between. The CDR3 nucleotides read TGTGCCAGCTCAGCCTCGGGGGGGAGGACTGAAGCTTTCTTT. Translation gives CASSASGGRTEAFF.

The V gene is TRBV12-5, the J gene TRBJ2-3; D is undetermined. The CDR3 is 19 amino acids. Trimming shortened V by 9 bases and J by 1 base, and 29 bases separated the two germline ends. Germline V lookup: CDR1 LGHNT, CDR2 FRNRAP. The CDR3 sequence: CASIPRHKVGQWGTDTQYF. CDR3 coding DNA: TGTGCTAGCATACCGCGACACAAGGTTGGGCAATGGGGCACAGATACGCAGTATTTT. Supplemented by reference TRBV12-5 and TRBJ2-3, the full variable domain reads DARVTQTPRHKVTEMGQEVTMRCQPILGHNTVFWYRQTMMQGLELLAYFRNRAPLDDSGMPKDRFSAEMPDATLATLKIQPSEPRDSAVYFCASIPRHKVGQWGTDTQYFGPGTRLTVL.